This T cell receptor (beta chain) was documented in a study of blood T cell repertoires in COVID-19. Clones were sequenced by immunoSEQ multiplex PCR, and TCRdb holds only the in-frame ones, with some missing. This sample has roughly 100,000 clones, with roughly nine tenths found just once. Germline values: CDR1 SGHTA, CDR2 FQGNSA. Trimming stripped 5 bases from V and 1 base from J, with 13 bases between. This CDR3 contains 15 residues. This receptor was identified in a human donor in a cohort sampled during active COVID-19. This chain joins TRBV7-2 and TRBJ2-3; TRBD1 is a possible D gene (6 bases). Sequenced: peripheral blood. DNA for the CDR3: TGTGCCAGCAGCCTATGGACAGTGGGCACAGATACGCAGTATTTT. Translating gives CASSLWTVGTDTQYF.